One sample yielded the 13 T cell receptor beta chains listed below, sequenced in a study of identical twins. TCRdb independently ran MiXCR on the 5' RACE reads; one entry per CDR3 protein. Among 400,000 to 550,000 distinct CDR3 sequences listed, approximately 24% were seen once. The sample also formed part of further work on T cells expressing NK-cell markers.

Sequencing input: CD4+ T cells sorted from blood. All receptors come from a woman younger than 35 in good health.

The rearrangement uses TRBV6-1 and TRBJ2-3, with TRBD2 matching 8 bases. This CDR3 is 16 amino acids long. CDR1 and CDR2 (germline): MNHNS, SASEGT. The trim removed 6 bases at V and 6 bases at J, leaving 14 bases unmatched. The chain's CDR3 is CASSSRLGGAGDTQYF. Here the CDR3 DNA reads TGTGCCAGCAGCTCACGCCTCGGGGGGGCCGGGGATACGCAGTATTTT.

The sample holds a few counts of this clonotype. This chain uses TRBV5-8 with TRBJ2-1; 8 positions match TRBD1. The CDR3 loop spans 13 amino acids. V lost 7 bases and J lost 6; bases outside the gene matches: 6. Germline-derived CDR1 and CDR2 are SGHTS and YDEGEE. In DNA, the CDR3 is TGTGCCAGCGATTGGACAGGGCTCAATGAGCAGTTCTTC. It encodes CASDWTGLNEQFF.

V usage is TRBV18 and J usage is TRBJ2-1, with 7 bases that match TRBD1. V lost 3 bases and J lost 4; bases outside the gene matches: 6. Germline values: CDR1 KGHSH, CDR2 LQKENI. This CDR3 is 15 amino acids long. The CDR3, as DNA: TGTGCCAGCTCACCCGGGACAGAAGCATACAATGAGCAGTTCTTC. It yields the protein CASSPGTEAYNEQFF.

This clonotype was counted a few times. The chain couples TRBV7-9 to TRBJ1-1, with unresolved D. Trimming took 2 bases from V and 2 from J, leaving 9 bases between them. The V gene's germline CDR1 is SEHNR and CDR2 FQNEAQ (reference sequence). CDR3 length: 14 amino acids. The CDR3 here is CASSLSVFNTEAFF. The CDR3 coding sequence is TGTGCCAGCAGCTTATCGGTCTTTAACACTGAAGCTTTCTTT.

The chain recombines TRBV21-1 with TRBJ2-3; the table's D call, TRBD1, has no DNA check behind it. TRBV21-1 is flagged as a pseudogene. CDR3 length: 14 residues. This CDR3 reads CASSKAGDPDTQYF. The DNA for the CDR3 is TGTGCCAGCAGCAAAGCCGGGGACCCAGATACGCAGTATTTT.

The chain couples TRBV10-1 to TRBJ2-1, with D possibly TRBD1 on 6 matching bases. In germline, CDR1 is WNHNN, CDR2 SYGVQD (reference sequence). The CDR3 consists of 14 residues. V lost 1 base and J lost 5, with 9 bases in between. The CDR3 bases are TGCGCCAGCAGTGAGTTTAGGGGGAACAATGAGCAGTTCTTC. Encoded protein: CASSEFRGNNEQFF.

The chain employs TRBV4-3 and TRBJ2-7; 7 positions match TRBD2. Trimming removed 1 base from V and 0 bases from J; junction bases left unmatched: 6. Germline V CDR1 and CDR2: LGHNA, YSLEER. The length of the CDR3 is 16 residues. DNA of the CDR3: TGCGCCAGCAGCCAAGGAGCCAAGCGGGACTCCTACGAGCAGTACTTC. Translated, it gives CASSQGAKRDSYEQYF.

A few counts support this clonotype. The V call is TRBV5-1, the J call TRBJ2-7, with D possibly matching TRBD2 (5 bases). Germline V CDR1 and CDR2: SGHRS, YFSETQ. The CDR3 is 15 amino acids. Trimming shortened V by 0 bases and J by 2 bases, and 12 bases separated the two germline ends. CDR3 coding DNA: TGCGCCAGCAGCTTGGCCTCAGACGGGACCTACGAGCAGTACTTC. Translated: CASSLASDGTYEQYF.

The table lists this clonotype with a few counts. The J gene is TRBJ2-5, the V gene TRBV10-3; D may be TRBD2 (6 bases). This CDR3 contains 13 residues. Deletions cut 4 bases from V and 8 bases from J, with 14 bases between. Germline assignment: CDR1 ENHRY and CDR2 SYGVKD. CDR3 in DNA: TGTGCCATCAGTGGGGGGACTTCTCCTACCCAGTACTTC. It specifies CAISGGTSPTQYF.

V usage is TRBV9 and J usage is TRBJ2-3; weak D call: TRBD2 (5 bases). The ends were cut back, 4 bases at V and 7 bases at J, with 16 bases in the middle. This CDR3 spans 14 amino acids. Germline loops: CDR1 SGDLS, CDR2 YYNGEE. The CDR3 DNA sequence: TGTGCCAGCAGCCCGACGATAGAGGACTATACGCAGTATTTT. This encodes CASSPTIEDYTQYF.

The chain couples TRBV20-1 to TRBJ2-7, with D possibly being TRBD1 or TRBD2 (5 bases each). This CDR3 spans 16 amino acids. Trimming cost V 6 bases and J 0 bases, with 21 bases left between them. Germline CDR1 and CDR2: DFQATT and SNEGSKA (reference sequence). The CDR3 spells CSALSYGTQSSYEQYF. CDR3 sequence (DNA): TGCAGTGCCTTATCGTACGGGACCCAGAGCTCCTACGAGCAGTACTTC.

This chain uses TRBV29-1 with TRBJ2-6; possibly TRBD1 for D (5 bases). V shed 4 bases and J shed 2 bases, with 6 bases lying between them. Looked up from germline, CDR1 is SQVTM and CDR2 is ANQGSEA. The CDR3 contains 13 residues. In DNA form, the CDR3 reads TGCAGCGTTGGCAGGGCTGGGGCCAACGTCCTGACTTTC. Its protein product is CSVGRAGANVLTF.

The V call is TRBV3-1, the J call TRBJ2-7; TRBD1 matches 7 bases. Per the germline V gene, CDR1 is LGHDT and CDR2 is YNNKEL (reference sequence). The CDR3 consists of 13 residues. V dropped 4 bases and J dropped 7; count of bases not matched to a gene: 7. The CDR3 DNA reads as TGTGCCAGCAGCCGAAAGACAGGGCTTGAGCAGTACTTC. This codes for CASSRKTGLEQYF.